The 16 T cell receptor beta chains below were found in one sample sequenced in a study of T cells in Graves' hyperthyroidism and ophthalmopathy. Researchers amplified the TCR beta CDR3 regions from RNA transcripts. HTBI primers were the set used in a first-round RT-PCR of the TCR CDR3. TCRdb re-derived calls from the multiplex PCR reads in MiXCR, one entry per CDR3 protein. The table shows some 720,000 distinct CDR3 sequences, with less than 20% occurring only once. Sequenced sample: blood. Receptor source: a man between 18 and 35 years old with Graves' hyperthyroidism.

This clonotype was counted many times. The chain employs TRBV5-5 and TRBJ2-7, with unresolved D. The CDR3 has 14 amino acids. V gave up 2 bases and J gave up 1 base, with 10 bases separating them. Germline V gene sequence: CDR1 SGHKS, CDR2 YYEKEE (reference sequence). The CDR3 region is CASSLFQESYEQYF. CDR3 bases: TGTGCCAGCAGCTTATTCCAGGAGTCCTACGAGCAGTACTTC.

At least ten counts were recorded for this clonotype. CDR3 bases: TGTGCCAGTAGTACCCTCGGGCGGGGTGAGGGGGAGCAGTTCTTC. It encodes CASSTLGRGEGEQFF. The chain couples TRBV19 to TRBJ2-1; D may be TRBD2 (6 bases). The V gene lost 4 bases and the J gene lost 10 bases, with 20 bases spanning the gap. The CDR3 runs to 15 residues. Germline V gene data show CDR1 as LNHDA and CDR2 as SQIVND (reference sequence).

The chain uses TRBV12-3 or TRBV12-4 and TRBJ1-5; tentative D call: TRBD1 (6 bases). Trimming pared 5 bases from V and 0 bases from J, leaving 11 bases between. The CDR3 length is 15 residues. The CDR3 sequence is CASSRGGLSNQPQHF. The DNA for the CDR3 is TGTGCCAGCAGTCGCGGGGGGCTTAGCAATCAGCCCCAGCATTTT.

This clonotype was observed many times. The V and J genes are TRBV7-9 and TRBJ2-7; D ambiguous. Germline V gives CDR1 SEHNR, CDR2 FQNEAQ (reference sequence). The CDR3 is 15 amino acids. Deletions cut 5 bases from V and 0 bases from J, with 14 bases between. In DNA form, the CDR3 reads TGTGCCAGCAGCCCGTACAGTGAAAGCTCCTACGAGCAGTACTTC. Protein product: CASSPYSESSYEQYF.

The rearrangement joins TRBV7-3 to TRBJ2-2; D gene unclear. Germline values: CDR1 SGHTA, CDR2 FQGTGA. The CDR3 has 14 residues. V gave up 5 bases and J gave up 3 bases, with 10 bases separating them. As DNA, the CDR3 is TGTGCCAGCAGCCCAGACTTTTACACCGGGGAGCTGTTTTTT. Residues: CASSPDFYTGELFF.

This clonotype occurred many times. The V gene is TRBV12-3 or TRBV12-4, the J gene TRBJ1-3; D not certain. The V end lost 3 bases, the J end lost 0 bases, and 6 bases lay between the germline ends. The CDR3 length is 14 residues. CDR3: CASSFFSSGNTIYF. The CDR3 DNA is TGTGCCAGCAGTTTTTTTAGCTCTGGAAACACCATATATTTT.

The table lists this clonotype with a few counts. This CDR3 reads CASTTFVGELGYEQFF. In DNA, the CDR3 is TGTGCCAGCACCACTTTTGTGGGGGAGCTGGGATATGAGCAGTTCTTC. J is TRBJ2-1 and V is TRBV12-3 or TRBV12-4; D assignment may be TRBD1 or TRBD2 (5 bases each). CDR3 size: 16 residues. Trimming pared 7 bases from V and 8 bases from J, leaving 24 bases between.

In its sample, this clonotype was seen many times. This chain uses TRBV28 with TRBJ2-3; 10 nucleotides agree with TRBD2. CDR3 length equals 18 residues. Germline CDR1 MDHEN, CDR2 SYDVKM. Trimming cost V 6 bases and J 0 bases; bases outside gene matches: 12. CDR3 coding DNA: TGTGCCAGCAGCTCCACATGGACTAGCGGAAATAGCACAGATACGCAGTATTTT. It codes for CASSSTWTSGNSTDTQYF. Full variable domain (rest looked up from reference TRBV28 and TRBJ2-3): DVKVTQSSRYLVKRTGEKVFLECVQDMDHENMFWYRQDPGLGLRLIYFSYDVKMKEKGDIPEGYSVSREKKERFSLILESASTNQTSMYLCASSSTWTSGNSTDTQYFGPGTRLTVL.

This clonotype was observed many times. The chain carries TRBV30 and TRBJ2-3; TRBD2 matches at 9 bases. V lost 2 bases to trimming and J lost 8 bases; unmatched junction nucleotides: 8. Germline V gene sequence: CDR1 GTSNPN, CDR2 SVGIG (reference sequence). This CDR3 comprises 14 residues. CDR3 in DNA: TGTGCCTGGAGTAGCGTTAGCGGGAGTGCTACGCAGTATTTT. It codes for CAWSSVSGSATQYF.

This clonotype was detected many times. The V call is TRBV28, the J call TRBJ1-3; D ambiguous. Germline loops: CDR1 MDHEN, CDR2 SYDVKM. The CDR3 sequence is 12 residues long. The V gene lost 6 bases and the J gene lost 8 bases, with 11 bases spanning the gap. CDR3 coding DNA: TGTGCCAGCAGCCGATCCGGTTACACCATATATTTT. Protein: CASSRSGYTIYF.

Only a few counts were recorded for this clonotype. The chain links TRBV19 to TRBJ1-2; no firm D call. The CDR3 loop spans 11 amino acids. Germline lookup yields CDR1 LNHDA and CDR2 SQIVND (reference sequence). Trimming took 10 bases from V and 5 from J, leaving 11 bases between them. CDR3 in amino acids: CAIWSSYGYTF. In nucleotides, the CDR3 is TGTGCCATCTGGAGTTCGTATGGCTACACCTTC.

This clonotype has ten or more counts. The chain carries TRBV28 and TRBJ2-1, with 10 bases identical to TRBD2. Germline V gene lookup returns CDR1 MDHEN and CDR2 SYDVKM. There are 16 residues in the CDR3. V shed 6 bases, J shed 8 bases, and the junction held 13 bases outside the gene matches. CDR3 nucleotide sequence: TGTGCCAGCAGCTCCTTGGGAGCGGGAGGGGGGGATGAGCAGTTCTTC. Translated, it gives CASSSLGAGGGDEQFF.

This clonotype showed up many times. This sequence joins TRBV28 and TRBJ1-1, with D uncertain. The CDR3 totals 14 residues. Germline V CDR1 and CDR2: MDHEN, SYDVKM. V dropped 5 bases and J dropped 1 base, with 11 bases sitting between them. Here the CDR3 DNA reads TGTGCCAGCAGTCTCATCGCGGGGAACACTGAAGCTTTCTTT. Residues: CASSLIAGNTEAFF.

This clonotype was recorded at least ten times. CDR3 sequence (DNA): TGTGCCAGCTCACCAGGTGACAGGGCGGACTATGGCTACACCTTC. It codes for CASSPGDRADYGYTF. The chain combines TRBV18 with TRBJ1-2; 7 bases agree with TRBD1. Trimming took 2 bases from V and 3 from J; bases not matched to a gene: 6. Germline CDR1 and CDR2: KGHSH and LQKENI. CDR3 length equals 15 residues.

CDR3 residues: CASSDSGGIGGYTF. The CDR3, as DNA: TGTGCCAGCAGCGATAGCGGGGGGATTGGGGGCTACACCTTC. This rearrangement joins TRBV9 to TRBJ1-2; the D gene is possibly TRBD1 (5 bases). The CDR3 is made up of 14 amino acids. Germline CDR1 SGDLS, CDR2 YYNGEE. The V end lost 3 bases, the J end lost 8 bases, and 17 bases lay between the germline ends.

The V and J genes are TRBV24-1 and TRBJ2-3; possible D gene TRBD2, 5 bases. Deletions cut 0 bases from V and 6 bases from J, with 6 bases between. CDR1 is KGHDR, CDR2 SFDVKD, per germline. CDR3 size: 13 residues. Here the CDR3 DNA reads TGTGCCACCAGTGATTTGTGGAGGGATACGCAGTATTTT. Its translation is CATSDLWRDTQYF.